One sample yielded the 31 T cell receptor beta chains listed below, sequenced in a study of beta chain features in type 1 diabetes. Expressed TCRB transcripts were sequenced after all isolated RNA was converted to cDNA. Repertoires were generated with immunoSEQ multiplex PCR, while TCRdb's copy carries only in-frame clones and drops some. The sample has hundreds of thousands of clones, roughly 15% seen once. Sequenced: naive CD4+ T cells from blood. Every receptor here comes from a young man in good health.

In this sample, this clone turned up a few times. The genes are TRBV18 and TRBJ2-1; maybe TRBD2 (5 bases). Trimming took off 2 bases at V and 8 bases at J, with 16 bases between the two ends. The CDR3 length is 15 residues. The germline gives CDR1 KGHSH, CDR2 LQKENI. The CDR3 region is CASSPRTASSHEQFF. The CDR3 coding sequence is TGTGCCAGCTCACCAAGAACGGCTAGCTCCCATGAGCAGTTCTTC.

J is TRBJ1-2 and V is TRBV20-1; D is unclear. Germline CDR1 is DFQATT and CDR2 is SNEGSKA (reference sequence). The CDR3 covers 11 residues. V gave up 2 bases and J gave up 6 bases, with 7 bases separating them. The chain's CDR3 is CSARFGNGYTF. In DNA form, the CDR3 reads TGCAGTGCTAGATTCGGTAATGGCTACACCTTC.

The rearrangement uses TRBV14 and TRBJ2-7; D ambiguous. The germline gives CDR1 SGHDN, CDR2 FVKESK. This CDR3 contains 13 residues. V gave up 1 base and J gave up 7 bases, with 11 bases separating them. CDR3 in DNA: TGTGCCAGCAGCCAAGGGCCGGGTCGGGAGCAGTACTTC. Translated, it gives CASSQGPGREQYF.

There are a few counts of this clone. The V call is TRBV27, the J call TRBJ2-5; D unresolved. V was pared by 5 bases and J by 3 bases, with 10 bases between. Germline V gives CDR1 MNHEY, CDR2 SMNVEV (reference sequence). This CDR3 region has 13 residues. Here the CDR3 reads CASSLRTEETQYF. The DNA of the CDR3 is TGTGCCAGCAGTCTCAGGACGGAAGAGACCCAGTACTTC.

This clone was observed a few times. The genes are TRBV2 and TRBJ2-6; D remains unclear. V was trimmed by 7 bases and J by 0 bases, leaving 13 bases between them. Germline lookup yields CDR1 SNHLY and CDR2 FYNNEI. The CDR3 spans 16 residues. This chain's CDR3 is CASTPISISGANVLTF. CDR3 coding DNA: TGTGCCAGCACCCCCATTTCCATCTCTGGGGCCAACGTCCTGACTTTC.

The chain combines TRBV6-5 with TRBJ2-1; 8 positions match TRBD1. The J segment lost 7 bases and the V segment lost 2 bases, leaving 7 bases of the junction unmatched. The CDR3 runs to 15 residues. Germline lookup yields CDR1 MNHEY and CDR2 SVGAGI. This CDR3 reads CASSYTYTGGNEQFF. CDR3 bases: TGTGCCAGCAGTTACACCTACACAGGGGGGAATGAGCAGTTCTTC.

The chain couples TRBV27 to TRBJ1-2; D call uncertain. This CDR3 spans 14 amino acids. CDR1 is MNHEY, CDR2 SMNVEV, per germline (reference sequence). The V gene lost 2 bases and the J gene lost 2 bases, with 9 bases spanning the gap. The CDR3 sequence is CASSLRVANYGYTF. In DNA form, the CDR3 reads TGTGCCAGCAGTTTACGGGTAGCGAACTATGGCTACACCTTC.

The V call is TRBV2, the J call TRBJ1-3, with D possibly being TRBD1 (6 bases). Between the trimmed V and J ends, which lost 5 bases and 10 bases, there was a span of 15 bases. The V gene's germline CDR1 is SNHLY and CDR2 FYNNEI. This CDR3 contains 13 residues. CDR3 nucleotide sequence: TGTGCCAGCAGTAACAGGGCTGGAGGGACCATATATTTT. Encoded protein: CASSNRAGGTIYF.

This chain uses TRBV9 with TRBJ2-3; the match to TRBD2 covers 9 bases. Looked up from germline, CDR1 is SGDLS and CDR2 is YYNGEE. This CDR3 has 16 residues. V gave up 3 bases and J gave up 1 base; unmatched junction bases: 6. The CDR3 loop reads CASSAHSSGGTDTQYF. The CDR3 DNA sequence: TGTGCCAGCAGCGCCCATTCTAGCGGGGGCACAGATACGCAGTATTTT.

CDR3 nucleotide sequence: TGTGCCAGCAGGCCCACAATGACAGGGATCCCCTACGAGCAGTACTTC. This translates into CASRPTMTGIPYEQYF. The J gene is TRBJ2-7, the V gene TRBV7-9, with 7 bases matching TRBD1. Trimming at V came to 6 bases and at J to 2 bases, leaving 13 bases not matched to a gene. The CDR3 runs to 16 residues. Germline CDR1 is SEHNR and CDR2 is FQNEAQ (reference sequence).

This clone has just one count. The V call is TRBV7-3, the J call TRBJ2-1; 11 nucleotides agree with TRBD2. The CDR3 runs to 17 residues. The V and J ends lost 2 bases and 12 bases, in that order; junction bases with no gene match: 15. Germline loops: CDR1 SGHTA, CDR2 FQGTGA. The CDR3 is CASSLRRTSGGPQPQFF. The DNA for the CDR3 is TGTGCCAGCAGCTTACGAAGAACTAGCGGGGGCCCTCAACCGCAGTTCTTC.

In its sample, this clone was seen a few times. The rearrangement links TRBV14 to TRBJ2-7; TRBD1 matches 11 bases. V shed 0 bases, J shed 3 bases, and the junction held 10 bases outside the gene matches. This CDR3 spans 18 amino acids. Germline assignment: CDR1 SGHDN and CDR2 FVKESK. CDR3 amino acids: CASSQDYWPGQGVYEQYF. The CDR3 DNA follows: TGTGCCAGCAGCCAAGATTACTGGCCGGGACAGGGGGTCTACGAGCAGTACTTC.

The rearrangement links TRBV7-2 to TRBJ2-2; possibly TRBD2 for D (5 bases). The CDR3 is 17 amino acids. Germline CDR1 reads SGHTA; CDR2 reads FQGNSA. V lost 1 base and J lost 3, with 15 bases in between. The CDR3: CASSLVGSAKHTGELFF. The CDR3 DNA is TGTGCCAGCAGCTTAGTAGGTAGCGCCAAGCACACCGGGGAGCTGTTTTTT. Full variable domain (missing parts from reference TRBV7-2 and TRBJ2-2): GAGVSQSPSNKVTEKGKDVELRCDPISGHTALYWYRQSLGQGLEFLIYFQGNSAPDKSGLPSDRFSAERTGGSVSTLTIQRTQQEDSAVYLCASSLVGSAKHTGELFFGEGSRLTVL.

The genes are TRBV4-1 and TRBJ2-7, with D perhaps given as TRBD1 or TRBD2 (5 bases each). CDR1 and CDR2 from the germline V gene are MGHRA and YSYEKL. V was clipped by 3 bases and J by 7 bases, with 13 bases between them. The CDR3 has 13 amino acids. In DNA form, the CDR3 reads TGCGCCAGCAGCCAGTGGGGACGCAAGGAGCAGTACTTC. Translating it yields CASSQWGRKEQYF.

This clone was recorded a few times. This sequence joins TRBV7-9 and TRBJ1-5; 10 bases fit TRBD1. Germline trimming cut 5 bases from V and 5 bases from J; bases unmatched to any gene: 3. In germline, CDR1 is SEHNR, CDR2 FQNEAQ (reference sequence). This CDR3 has 14 amino acids. The CDR3 nucleotides are TGTGCCAGCAGCCGTGGGACAGGGGATCAGCCCCAGCATTTT. Encoded protein: CASSRGTGDQPQHF.

This clone was recorded a few times. J is TRBJ1-6 and V is TRBV27; D gene unclear. The CDR3 has 12 amino acids. Trimming pared 7 bases from V and 10 bases from J, leaving 11 bases between. Germline CDR1 MNHEY, CDR2 SMNVEV (reference sequence). The DNA of the CDR3 is TGTGCCAGCAAACGGTCCGGGTCACCCCTCCACTTT. Translating gives CASKRSGSPLHF.

The genes are TRBV7-2 and TRBJ1-1; D not resolved. Germline loops: CDR1 SGHTA, CDR2 FQGNSA. CDR3 size: 17 residues. Trimming stripped 4 bases from V and 1 base from J, with 19 bases between. This CDR3 is CASSSPRIGYRNTEAFF. CDR3 in DNA: TGTGCCAGCAGCTCCCCAAGGATCGGGTATCGGAACACTGAAGCTTTCTTT.

The J gene is TRBJ2-3, the V gene TRBV5-1; 8 bases are shared with TRBD2. This CDR3 has 16 amino acids. Germline V gives CDR1 SGHRS, CDR2 YFSETQ. Trimming took 0 bases from V and 6 from J; bases not matched to a gene: 9. CDR3 nucleotide sequence: TGCGCCAGCAGCTTGGCCTTTGGACTAGCAATGGATACGCAGTATTTT. Translated, it gives CASSLAFGLAMDTQYF.

This clone was detected only a few times. The CDR3 here is CAIRKTSGSGTGELFF. The CDR3 DNA sequence: TGTGCCATCAGAAAGACTAGCGGGAGTGGGACCGGGGAGCTGTTTTTT. The chain combines TRBV10-3 with TRBJ2-2, with 12 bases that match TRBD2. The trim removed 6 bases at V and 5 bases at J, leaving 7 bases unmatched. Germline loops: CDR1 ENHRY, CDR2 SYGVKD. The CDR3 has 16 amino acids.

This clone was observed a handful of times. V is TRBV21-1 and J is TRBJ2-4; TRBD1 is taken as the D call from the table, unchecked against the DNA. TRBV21-1 represents a pseudogene. The CDR3 is made up of 20 amino acids. The CDR3 DNA sequence: TGTGCCAGCAGCAAAGCGCTGGGGCACTCAGGGGCCTTAGCCAAAAACATTCAGTACTTC. It codes for CASSKALGHSGALAKNIQYF.

The table lists this clone with a few counts. J is TRBJ2-1 and V is TRBV30; tentative D call: TRBD2 (7 bases). The CDR3 has 17 residues. From germline, CDR1 is GTSNPN and CDR2 SVGIG (reference sequence). With 1 base removed from V and 5 bases from J, the gap between germline ends came to 21 bases. This CDR3 is CAWSGPVGGRGHNEQFF. As DNA, the CDR3 is TGTGCCTGGAGTGGACCCGTAGGGGGGAGGGGACACAATGAGCAGTTCTTC.

The genes are TRBV6-1 and TRBJ1-3; D perhaps matches TRBD1 (6 bases). The ends were cut back, 4 bases at V and 4 bases at J, with 17 bases in the middle. Germline V gene sequence: CDR1 MNHNS, CDR2 SASEGT. The CDR3 is 16 amino acids. CDR3 DNA sequence: TGTGCCAGCAGTGCCCAACAGGGAGGGACCGGAAACACCATATATTTT. Translated, it gives CASSAQQGGTGNTIYF.

This clone showed up just a few times. The V call is TRBV4-3, the J call TRBJ1-1; D gene uncertain. Germline CDR1 and CDR2: LGHNA and YSLEER. CDR3 length: 15 amino acids. V lost 6 bases and J 0 bases, leaving 14 bases between the germline ends. CDR3 residues: CASSAGGNLNTEAFF. CDR3 sequence (DNA): TGCGCCAGCAGTGCAGGTGGGAATCTGAACACTGAAGCTTTCTTT.

This clone was detected a few times. The rearrangement uses TRBV2 and TRBJ1-1; TRBD1 agrees at 7 bases. Unmatched junction bases numbered 8, after V lost 6 bases and J lost 1 base. The CDR3 loop spans 15 amino acids. The germline V gene has CDR1 SNHLY and CDR2 FYNNEI. This chain's CDR3 is CASRVHGTENTEAFF. The CDR3 DNA reads as TGTGCCAGCAGGGTCCACGGGACAGAGAACACTGAAGCTTTCTTT. The full variable domain, rest sourced from reference TRBV2 and TRBJ1-1, is EPEVTQTPSHQVTQMGQEVILRCVPISNHLYFYWYRQILGQKVEFLVSFYNNEISEKSEIFDDQFSVERPDGSNFTLKIRSTKLEDSAMYFCASRVHGTENTEAFFGQGTRLTVV.

In this sample, this clone turned up a few times. The same CDR3 also results from other DNA sequences found in this sample. The chain employs TRBV4-2 and TRBJ2-7; TRBD1 agrees at 10 bases. After removal of 3 bases from V and 2 bases from J, the junction contained 1 base not matched to a gene. This CDR3 is 14 amino acids long. Germline CDR1 is LGHNA and CDR2 is YNFKEQ. The CDR3 DNA reads TGTGCCAGCAGCCAGGGACAGGGGACCTACGAGCAGTACTTC. As protein: CASSQGQGTYEQYF.

This clone was seen a handful of times. The rearrangement joins TRBV19 to TRBJ2-3, with no clear D. The CDR3 totals 15 residues. V was trimmed by 4 bases and J by 0 bases, leaving 11 bases between them. Germline V CDR1 and CDR2: LNHDA, SQIVND (reference sequence). DNA of the CDR3: TGTGCCAGTAGTAGGTTAGAGACAAGCACAGATACGCAGTATTTT. This gives the protein CASSRLETSTDTQYF.

In its sample, this clone was seen a few times. This chain links TRBV27 with TRBJ2-4, with TRBD1 as a possible D gene (6 bases). The length of the CDR3 is 14 residues. V shed 3 bases and J shed 6 bases, with 12 bases lying between them. The germline CDR1 and CDR2 sequences are MNHEY and SMNVEV (reference sequence). The CDR3 DNA is TGTGCCAGCAGTTTGAGGTTGACAGGAAACATTCAGTACTTC. It yields the protein CASSLRLTGNIQYF.

The J gene is TRBJ1-1, the V gene TRBV5-1; 8 bases agree with TRBD1. CDR1 is SGHRS, CDR2 YFSETQ, per germline. V lost 5 bases, J lost 1 base, and 10 bases stayed unmatched. The CDR3 extends over 16 amino acids. This CDR3 reads CASSLWAGQGNTEAFF. In DNA, the CDR3 is TGCGCCAGCAGTTTGTGGGCTGGACAGGGGAACACTGAAGCTTTCTTT.

The V gene is TRBV28, the J gene TRBJ2-7, with a possible D match to TRBD2 (6 bases). Looked up from germline, CDR1 is MDHEN and CDR2 is SYDVKM. The ends were cut back, 6 bases at V and 1 base at J, with 10 bases in the middle. CDR3 size: 13 residues. The DNA for the CDR3 is TGTGCCAGCAGGCGGGGTGGGTCCTACGAGCAGTACTTC. This translates into CASRRGGSYEQYF.

This clone has only a few counts. The CDR3: CAWRLREDRANSPLHF. For the CDR3, the DNA is TGTGCCTGGAGACTCCGGGAGGACAGGGCCAATTCACCCCTCCACTTT. This sequence joins TRBV30 and TRBJ1-6; 8 bases map to TRBD1. The V gene end was trimmed by 3 bases and the J gene end by 7 bases; junction bases not matched to a gene: 11. The CDR3 covers 16 residues. The germline gives CDR1 GTSNPN, CDR2 SVGIG (reference sequence).

This clone was observed a few times. The rearrangement joins TRBV10-3 to TRBJ1-1, with D tentatively TRBD1 (5 bases). This CDR3 is built from 14 residues. Per germline, CDR1 ENHRY and CDR2 SYGVKD. V lost 6 bases to trimming and J lost 3 bases, with 14 bases between them. DNA for the CDR3: TGTGCCATCAGCCAGGGTGAGTGGGACACTGAAGCTTTCTTT. It codes for CAISQGEWDTEAFF.